The 22 T cell receptor beta chains below all came from one sample that was sequenced in a study of T cell clonality in common variable immunodeficiency. Only in-frame clones appear in the TCRdb table, and some are missing; sequencing was by immunoSEQ multiplex PCR. The sample presents about 43,000 clones, none singletons. Sequenced material: peripheral blood mononuclear cells. These receptor sequences come from a person aged 18 to 75 in good health.

This clone came up many times. The observed sequence ends 3 residues before the CDR3 terminus, with the missing tail filled in from the germline J gene. This rearrangement joins TRBV10-3 to TRBJ2-7; 10 bases agree with TRBD2. The V gene end was trimmed by 5 bases and the J gene end by 2 bases; junction bases not matched to a gene: 6. The CDR3 runs 15 residues. Per the germline V gene, CDR1 is ENHRY and CDR2 is SYGVKD. The chain's CDR3 is CAISPGTSAPYEQYF. The sequenced CDR3 bases are TGTGCCATCAGTCCGGGGACTAGCGCTCCCTACGAG.

This clone was detected ten times or more. The read gets to within 3 residues of the CDR3 end, and the germline J gene fills in the rest. This chain links TRBV29-1 with TRBJ2-7, with D maybe TRBD2 (6 bases). The germline V and J ends were trimmed by 6 bases and 5 bases, with 17 bases remaining between them. The CDR3 covers 13 residues. Germline assignment: CDR1 SQVTM and CDR2 ANQGSEA. The CDR3 DNA, read in part, is TGCAGCGTCCTGGACCCGGGGGTAAACGAG. Translating gives CSVLDPGVNE. The whole CDR3 reads CSVLDPGVNEQYF.

There are many counts of this clone. Sequencing ends 3 residues short of the CDR3 end; the germline J gene provides the rest. The V gene is TRBV7-7, the J gene TRBJ2-1, with 9 positions matching TRBD2. The V gene's germline CDR1 is SSHAT and CDR2 FNYEAQ (reference sequence). There are 15 residues in the CDR3. The junction had 6 bases not matched to a gene; V was cut back by 5 bases and J by 4 bases. The sequenced CDR3 bases are TGTGCCAGCAGCACTGGACTAGCGCCATACAATGAG. Translation gives CASSTGLAPYNE. The full CDR3 is CASSTGLAPYNEQFF.

This clone came up many times. CDR3 region: CAWTPLAIDTQYF. The sequenced part of the CDR3 DNA is TGTGCCTGGACCCCACTAGCGATAGATACG. V usage is TRBV30 and J usage is TRBJ2-3; TRBD2 matches at 7 bases. The sequence runs out 3 residues before the end of the CDR3; the remainder is reconstructed from the germline J gene. This CDR3 is 13 amino acids long. J gave up 5 bases and V 4 bases, and 6 bases lay outside the gene matches. Germline lookup yields CDR1 GTSNPN and CDR2 SVGIG (reference sequence).

This clone has only a few counts. The CDR3 sequence: CSARDGGVGTEAFF. The CDR3 DNA, read in part, is TGCAGTGCTAGAGATGGGGGGGTTGGCACTGAA. The V and J genes are TRBV20-1 and TRBJ1-1, with D perhaps matching TRBD1 (5 bases). The observed sequence ends 3 residues before the CDR3 terminus, with the missing tail filled in from the germline J gene. The CDR3 totals 14 residues. CDR1 is DFQATT and CDR2 is SNEGSKA in the germline V gene (reference sequence). Trimming took 0 bases from V and 4 from J, leaving 12 bases between them.

Ten or more counts support this clone. The CDR3: CASSLWGQGDTEAFF. CDR3 DNA (partial): TGTGCCAGCAGCTTGTGGGGTCAGGGCGACACTGAA. This chain uses TRBV5-6 with TRBJ1-1; D may be TRBD1 (5 bases). The CDR3 end falls 3 residues outside the read, so it is completed with the germline J gene. The CDR3 spans 15 residues. The V gene lost 1 base and the J gene lost 3 bases, with 13 bases spanning the gap. The germline CDR1 and CDR2 sequences are SGHDT and YYEEEE.

This clone has ten or more counts. Read sequence stops 3 residues before the CDR3 end, and the germline J gene provides the missing end. The rearrangement links TRBV19 to TRBJ2-3; TRBD2 agrees at 9 bases. Germline CDR1 reads LNHDA; CDR2 reads SQIVND (reference sequence). The CDR3 totals 15 residues. V was clipped by 5 bases and J by 4 bases; unmatched bases: 7. The CDR3 bases that were read are TGTGCCAGTAGTGGATTAGCGGGAGTGGCAGATACG. It codes for CASSGLAGVADT. The whole CDR3 sequence is CASSGLAGVADTQYF.

This clone has a count of ten or more. The read terminates 3 residues ahead of where the CDR3 ends, so the germline J gene completes it. This sequence joins TRBV7-3 and TRBJ1-1; D remains ambiguous. Between the trimmed V and J ends, which lost 5 bases and 0 bases, there was a span of 13 bases. The germline V gene encodes CDR1 SGHTA and CDR2 FQGTGA. The CDR3 spans 15 residues. The covered CDR3 bases are TGTGCCAGCAGCCCCTCTAAGGGCTTGAACACTGAA. It is translated as CASSPSKGLNTE. The entire CDR3 protein reads CASSPSKGLNTEAFF.

This clone was seen repeatedly, ten times or more. The read ends 3 residues early relative to the CDR3; the germline J gene fills the gap. The chain couples TRBV20-1 to TRBJ2-3; 10 bases fit TRBD1. Trimming took 5 bases from V and 3 from J; bases not matched to a gene: 2. The CDR3 contains 13 residues. Germline CDR1 reads DFQATT; CDR2 reads SNEGSKA (reference sequence). Here the CDR3 reads CSAWTGGTDTQYF. CDR3 bases read: TGCAGTGCTTGGACAGGGGGAACAGATACG.

Points on this clone: The read finishes 3 residues shy of the CDR3 end, and the germline J gene is used to complete it. V and J are TRBV11-2 and TRBJ2-5; 9 bases agree with TRBD2. This CDR3 has 15 amino acids. With V trimmed by 7 bases and J by 4 bases, 10 bases remained unmatched. In germline, CDR1 is SGHAT, CDR2 FQNNGV. The CDR3 region is CASNTGLASSETQYF. CDR3 DNA (partial): TGTGCCAGCAACACCGGACTAGCGTCTTCAGAGACC.

This clone was found many times. Incomplete CDR3 DNA: TGTGCCAGCAGCTTGGGGATTCAACAGGGGCAAGAGACC. Protein: CASSLGIQQGQET. The whole CDR3 is CASSLGIQQGQETQYF. This chain uses TRBV5-4 with TRBJ2-5; TRBD1 agrees at 7 bases. The observed sequence ends 3 residues before the CDR3 terminus, with the missing tail filled in from the germline J gene. From germline, CDR1 is SGHNT and CDR2 YYREEE (reference sequence). The CDR3 consists of 16 residues. Unmatched junction bases numbered 7, after V lost 0 bases and J lost 2 bases.

The table lists this clone with many counts. The read halts 3 residues ahead of the CDR3 end, with the missing end drawn from the germline J gene. The chain links TRBV5-1 to TRBJ2-5; 8 positions agree with TRBD2. This CDR3 is 14 amino acids long. Per germline, CDR1 SGHRS and CDR2 YFSETQ. Trimming took 5 bases from V and 4 from J; bases not matched to a gene: 7. The CDR3 region is CASSEAGALETQYF. The part of the CDR3 DNA that was read is TGCGCCAGCAGTGAAGCGGGAGCCTTAGAGACC.

This clone was recorded at least ten times. Read data end 3 residues before the CDR3 end; the end is taken from the germline J gene. This chain links TRBV4-1 with TRBJ2-7; TRBD2 agrees at 8 bases. V lost 1 base and J lost 2; bases outside the gene matches: 4. In germline, CDR1 is MGHRA, CDR2 YSYEKL. There are 15 residues in the CDR3. The sequenced CDR3 bases are TGCGCCAGCAGCCAAGTAACTAGCGGAACCTACGAG. Its protein product is CASSQVTSGTYE. The CDR3 in full is CASSQVTSGTYEQYF.

This clone was seen a few times. At one of its ends the junction is not consistent with the germline gene, which may arise from a read error. Other nucleotide sequences from this sample produce the same CDR3. CDR3 DNA (partial): TGCAGTGCTTATGACAGTCAATTCGGAAACACG. This sequence encodes CSAYDSQFGNT. The complete CDR3 sequence is CSAYDSQFGNTIYF. V gene TRBV20-1 combines with J gene TRBJ1-3, with D tentatively TRBD1 (5 bases). With the read ending 3 residues before the CDR3 end, the germline J gene is used to fill in that end. Germline-derived CDR1 and CDR2 are DFQATT and SNEGSKA (reference sequence). The CDR3 spans 14 residues.

This clone was observed a handful of times. The sequenced part of the CDR3 DNA is TGTGCCAGCAGCTTAGAGGCCAGGAGCTCCTACGAG. Its translation is CASSLEARSSYE. The whole CDR3 sequence is CASSLEARSSYEQYF. This chain links TRBV11-2 with TRBJ2-7; D unresolved. The read finishes 3 residues shy of the CDR3 end, and the germline J gene is used to complete it. The CDR3 consists of 15 residues. The V end was cut by 0 bases, the J end by 0 bases, with 9 bases between. The germline CDR1 and CDR2 sequences are SGHAT and FQNNGV.

This clone was found many times. The CDR3 end falls 3 residues outside the read, so it is completed with the germline J gene. The chain has TRBV7-2 and TRBJ2-1; no reliable D call. The CDR3 has 14 residues. Looked up from germline, CDR1 is SGHTA and CDR2 is FQGNSA. The V end was cut by 2 bases, the J end by 2 bases, with 7 bases between. The CDR3 spells CASSLSAAYNEQFF. Incomplete CDR3 DNA: TGTGCCAGCAGCTTATCTGCAGCCTACAATGAG.

In its sample, this clone was seen many times. The observed sequence ends 3 residues before the CDR3 terminus, with the missing tail filled in from the germline J gene. The V and J genes are TRBV7-9 and TRBJ1-6; 8 bases match TRBD1. Germline CDR1 and CDR2: SEHNR and FQNEAQ (reference sequence). The CDR3 is 14 amino acids. After removal of 5 bases from V and 8 bases from J, the junction contained 5 bases not matched to a gene. CDR3 DNA, as far as it was read: TGTGCCAGCAGCCGCAGGGGGCGAGATTCACCC. This encodes CASSRRGRDSP. The whole CDR3 region reads CASSRRGRDSPLHF.

A few counts support this clone. The CDR3 is cut off 3 residues early in the read; its end comes from the germline J gene. The V and J genes are TRBV7-8 and TRBJ2-7; D possibly corresponds to TRBD2 (5 bases). Trimming removed 7 bases from V and 0 bases from J, with 16 bases in between. CDR1 is SGHVS and CDR2 is FQNEAQ in the germline V gene. The CDR3 spans 15 residues. The CDR3 bases that were read are TGTGCCAGCACCCCCCCGACGGGGAGCTCCTACGAG. This translates into CASTPPTGSSYE. The whole CDR3 protein is CASTPPTGSSYEQYF.

This clone showed up just a few times. The CDR3 goes on 3 residues after the read ends, and that part is filled in from the germline J gene. The chain has TRBV7-9 and TRBJ1-1, with 7 bases identical to TRBD1. The CDR3 extends over 14 amino acids. Germline trimming cut 5 bases from V and 2 bases from J; bases unmatched to any gene: 5. CDR1 is SEHNR, CDR2 FQNEAQ, per germline (reference sequence). The CDR3 spells CASSARQGNTEAFF. CDR3 DNA (partial): TGTGCCAGCAGCGCCCGACAGGGTAACACTGAA.

This clone was recorded many times. The read terminates 3 residues before the CDR3 end, so the remaining end is supplied by the germline J gene. The chain couples TRBV4-1 to TRBJ2-6; tentative D call: TRBD1 (6 bases). Germline V gene lookup returns CDR1 MGHRA and CDR2 YSYEKL. Trimming took off 4 bases at V and 0 bases at J, with 16 bases between the two ends. There are 18 residues in the CDR3. CDR3 bases read: TGCGCCAGCAGCCCCGAGGCAGGGGCCCCCTCTGGGGCCAACGTC. This gives the protein CASSPEAGAPSGANV. The full CDR3 sequence reads CASSPEAGAPSGANVLTF.

Only a few counts were recorded for this clone. Read coverage stops 3 residues before the CDR3 terminus; the germline J gene supplies the remainder. This chain joins TRBV7-7 and TRBJ1-2; no firm D call. The CDR3 runs 16 residues. Germline V gives CDR1 SSHAT, CDR2 FNYEAQ (reference sequence). CDR3 DNA, as far as it was read: TGTGCCAGCAGCTTAGGGTTGCCTAGCGGGAGTGATGAC. Encoded protein: CASSLGLPSGSDD. The whole CDR3 reads CASSLGLPSGSDDYTF.

The sample holds many counts of this clone. The CDR3 end lies 3 residues beyond the end of the read and is filled in from the germline J gene. The J gene is TRBJ2-2, the V gene TRBV19; D call uncertain. The CDR3 is 14 residues long. V was cut by 6 bases and J by 1 base, with 9 bases left in between. Germline V CDR1 and CDR2: LNHDA, SQIVND (reference sequence). This chain's CDR3 is CASRGQLNTGELFF. Incomplete CDR3 DNA: TGTGCCAGTAGAGGGCAGCTGAACACCGGGGAG.